Sequencing of this T cell receptor (beta chain) was carried out in a study of T-cell memory formation after mild COVID-19. In the study overall: Each donor largely had its own TCR clusters.

TCR alpha and TCR beta cDNA libraries with sample barcodes and UMIs came from 5'RACE using constant-segment primers. TCRdb fed the 5' RACE reads into MiXCR, producing one record per CDR3 protein. In the table there are 280,000 or so distinct CDR3 sequences, under 8.5% of which are singletons. The CDR3 is 15 amino acids. V lost 0 bases to trimming and J lost 4 bases; unmatched junction nucleotides: 1. Looked up from germline, CDR1 is SGHKS and CDR2 is YYEKEE (reference sequence). Study findings and constraints: Contracting clones, day 15 to 85, had balanced CD4/CD8, and later expanders favored CD4+. Several responding clones turned up in pre-infection memory, indicating that cross-reactive memory may have taken part.

This clonotype was picked up many times. Its specificity is not known. The sequenced sample was PBMCs or a T cell subset sorted from them (not recorded which). This chain joins TRBV5-5 and TRBJ2-1; TRBD2 aligns across 10 bases. The receptor comes from a young man who had mild COVID-19 (a few samples of this study predate the infection). Cell type and time point are not known. This CDR3 reads CASSLGTSGYNEQFF. Written as DNA, the CDR3 is TGTGCCAGCAGCTTGGGGACTAGCGGATACAATGAGCAGTTCTTC.